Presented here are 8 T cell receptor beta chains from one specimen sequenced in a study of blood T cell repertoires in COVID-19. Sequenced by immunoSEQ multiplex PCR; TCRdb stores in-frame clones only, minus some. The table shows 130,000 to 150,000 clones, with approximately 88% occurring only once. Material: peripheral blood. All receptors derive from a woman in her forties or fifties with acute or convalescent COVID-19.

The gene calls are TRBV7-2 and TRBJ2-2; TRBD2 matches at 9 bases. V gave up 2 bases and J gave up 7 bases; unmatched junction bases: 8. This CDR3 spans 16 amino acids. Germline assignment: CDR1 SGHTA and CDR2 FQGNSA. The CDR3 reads CASSLRGGGAGGELFF. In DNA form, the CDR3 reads TGTGCCAGCAGCTTAAGAGGCGGGGGGGCCGGCGGGGAGCTGTTTTTT.

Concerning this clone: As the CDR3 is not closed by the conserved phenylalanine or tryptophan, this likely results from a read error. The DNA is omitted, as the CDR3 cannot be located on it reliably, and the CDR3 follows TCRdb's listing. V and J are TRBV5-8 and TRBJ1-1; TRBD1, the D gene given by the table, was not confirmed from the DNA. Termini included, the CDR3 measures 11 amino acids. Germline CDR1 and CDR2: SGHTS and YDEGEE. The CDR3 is CASSRIQGAFL.

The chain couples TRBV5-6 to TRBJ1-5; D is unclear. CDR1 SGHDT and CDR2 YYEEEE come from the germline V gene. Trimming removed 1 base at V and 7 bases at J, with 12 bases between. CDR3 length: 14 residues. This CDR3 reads CASSLSGVGQPQHF. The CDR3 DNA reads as TGTGCCAGCAGCTTGAGCGGGGTCGGGCAGCCCCAGCATTTT.

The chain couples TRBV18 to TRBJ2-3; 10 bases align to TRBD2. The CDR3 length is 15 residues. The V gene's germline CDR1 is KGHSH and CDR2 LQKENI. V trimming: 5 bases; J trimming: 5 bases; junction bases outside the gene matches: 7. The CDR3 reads CASSGLAGGGDTQYF. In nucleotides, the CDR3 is TGTGCCAGCTCAGGGTTAGCGGGAGGCGGAGATACGCAGTATTTT.

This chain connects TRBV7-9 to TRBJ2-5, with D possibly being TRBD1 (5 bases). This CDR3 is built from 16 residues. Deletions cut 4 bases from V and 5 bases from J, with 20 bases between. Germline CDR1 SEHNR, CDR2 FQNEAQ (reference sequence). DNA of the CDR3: TGTGCCAGCAGCTCCTACCGAGGACAACGTTGGGAGACCCAGTACTTC. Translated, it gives CASSSYRGQRWETQYF.

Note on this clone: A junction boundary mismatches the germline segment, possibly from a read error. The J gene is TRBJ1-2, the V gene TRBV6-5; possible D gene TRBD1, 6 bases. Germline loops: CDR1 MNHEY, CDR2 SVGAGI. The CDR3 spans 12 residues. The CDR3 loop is CASSYAAGATYF. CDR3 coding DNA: TGTGCCAGCAGTTACGCGGCAGGGGCCACATACTTC.

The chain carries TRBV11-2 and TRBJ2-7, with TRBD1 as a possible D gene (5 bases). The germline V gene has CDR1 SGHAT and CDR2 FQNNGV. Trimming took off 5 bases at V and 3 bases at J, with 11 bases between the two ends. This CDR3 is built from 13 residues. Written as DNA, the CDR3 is TGTGCCAGCAGCCGGAGCCAGGGCTACGAGCAGTACTTC. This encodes CASSRSQGYEQYF.

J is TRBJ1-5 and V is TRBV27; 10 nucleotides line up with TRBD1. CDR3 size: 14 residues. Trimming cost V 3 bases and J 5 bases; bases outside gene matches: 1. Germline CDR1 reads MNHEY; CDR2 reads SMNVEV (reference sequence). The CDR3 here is CASSLTGGYQPQHF. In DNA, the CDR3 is TGTGCCAGCAGTTTGACAGGGGGCTATCAGCCCCAGCATTTT.